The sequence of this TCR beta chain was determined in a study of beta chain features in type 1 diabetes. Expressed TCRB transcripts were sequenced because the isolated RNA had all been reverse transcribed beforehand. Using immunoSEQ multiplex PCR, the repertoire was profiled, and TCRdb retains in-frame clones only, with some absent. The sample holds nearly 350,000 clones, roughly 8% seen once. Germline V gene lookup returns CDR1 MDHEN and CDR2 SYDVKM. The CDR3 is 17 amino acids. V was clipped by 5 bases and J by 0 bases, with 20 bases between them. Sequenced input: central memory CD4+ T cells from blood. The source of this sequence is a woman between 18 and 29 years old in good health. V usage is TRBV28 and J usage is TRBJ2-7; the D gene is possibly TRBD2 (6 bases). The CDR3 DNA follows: TGTGCCAGCAGTCCCACGATCGGACTAATGAGCTCCTACGAGCAGTACTTC. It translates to CASSPTIGLMSSYEQYF.